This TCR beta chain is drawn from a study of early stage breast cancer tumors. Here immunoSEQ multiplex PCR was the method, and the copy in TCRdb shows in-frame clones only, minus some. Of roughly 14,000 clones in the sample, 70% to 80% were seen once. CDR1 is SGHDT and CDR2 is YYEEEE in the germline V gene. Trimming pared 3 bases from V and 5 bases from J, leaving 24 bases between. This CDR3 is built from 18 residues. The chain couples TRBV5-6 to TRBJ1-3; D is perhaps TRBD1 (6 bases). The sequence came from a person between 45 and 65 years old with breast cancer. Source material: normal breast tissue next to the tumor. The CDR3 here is CASSSPSDTGYSRNTIYF. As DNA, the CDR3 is TGTGCCAGCAGCTCACCCTCCGACACAGGGTATAGTCGAAACACCATATATTTT.